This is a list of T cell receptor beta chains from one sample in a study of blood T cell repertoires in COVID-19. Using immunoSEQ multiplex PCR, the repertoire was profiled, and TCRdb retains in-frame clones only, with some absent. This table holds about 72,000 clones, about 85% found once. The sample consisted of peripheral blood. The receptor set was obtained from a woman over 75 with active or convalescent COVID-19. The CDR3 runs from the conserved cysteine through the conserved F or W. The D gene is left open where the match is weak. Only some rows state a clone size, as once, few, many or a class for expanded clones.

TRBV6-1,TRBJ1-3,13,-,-,CASSESFGNTIYF,TGTGCCAGCAGTGAATCCTTCGGAAACACCATATATTTT
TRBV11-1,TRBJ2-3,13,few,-,CASSAAGTHTQYF,TGTGCCAGCAGCGCTGCCGGGACTCATACGCAGTATTTT
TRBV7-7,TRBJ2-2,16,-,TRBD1,CASSPRGQGIGGELFF,TGTGCTAGCAGCCCGAGGGGACAGGGGATTGGCGGGGAGCTGTTTTTT
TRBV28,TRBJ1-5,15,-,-,CASSTDAGRSQPQHF,TGTGCCAGCAGCACTGACGCGGGGAGGAGTCAGCCCCAGCATTTT
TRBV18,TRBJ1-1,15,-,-,CASSPSSVPNTEAFF,TGTGCCAGCTCACCATCCTCGGTGCCTAACACTGAAGCTTTCTTT
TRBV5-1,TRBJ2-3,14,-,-,CASRKYSSTDTQYF,TGCGCCAGCAGGAAGTACTCTAGCACAGATACGCAGTATTTT
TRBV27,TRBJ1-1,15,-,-,CASSSADWNLLDAFF,TGTGCCAGCAGTTCCGCGGACTGGAACCTACTTGATGCTTTCTTT
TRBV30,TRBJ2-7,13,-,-,CAWSVFSGAEQYF,TGTGCCTGGAGTGTTTTTTCAGGGGCCGAGCAGTACTTC
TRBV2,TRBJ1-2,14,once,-,CASSYTTDLTGYTF,TGTGCCAGCAGCTACACGACAGATTTAACCGGCTACACCTTC
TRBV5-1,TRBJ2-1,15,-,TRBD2,CASGRQAGGVDEQFF,TGCGCCAGCGGCCGACAAGCGGGGGGAGTGGATGAGCAGTTCTTC
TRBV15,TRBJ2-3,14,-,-,CATSISPGTDTQYF,TGTGCCACCAGCATCTCCCCCGGCACAGATACGCAGTATTTT
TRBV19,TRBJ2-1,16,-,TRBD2,CASSMAGTSGGKEQFF,TGTGCCAGTAGTATGGCCGGGACTAGCGGGGGGAAGGAGCAGTTCTTC
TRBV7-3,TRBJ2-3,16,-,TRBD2,CASSLLAGGLVDTQYF,TGTGCCAGCAGCTTACTAGCGGGGGGGCTCGTGGATACGCAGTATTTT
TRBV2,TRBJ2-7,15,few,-,CASSQGASSSYEQYF,TGTGCCAGCTCCCAAGGGGCGTCAAGCTCCTACGAGCAGTACTTC
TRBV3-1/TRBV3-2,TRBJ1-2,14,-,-,CASSPLDGAGGYTF,TGTGCCAGCAGCCCGCTCGATGGAGCGGGCGGCTACACCTTC
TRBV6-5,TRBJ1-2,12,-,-,CASSQSNYGYTF,TGTGCCAGCAGTCAATCTAACTATGGCTACACCTTC
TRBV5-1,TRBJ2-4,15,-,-,CASSIPARRGNIQYF,TGCGCCAGCAGCATACCAGCTCGACGGGGGAACATTCAGTACTTC
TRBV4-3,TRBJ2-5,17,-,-,CASSQDLVTLSGETQYF,TGCGCCAGCAGCCAAGACTTAGTGACGCTGAGCGGAGAGACCCAGTACTTC
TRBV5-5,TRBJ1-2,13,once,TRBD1,CASSWTGGSGYTF,TGTGCCAGCAGCTGGACAGGGGGGTCTGGCTACACCTTC
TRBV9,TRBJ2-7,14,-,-,CASSGGETTYEQYF,TGTGCCAGCAGCGGGGGGGAGACAACCTACGAGCAGTACTTC
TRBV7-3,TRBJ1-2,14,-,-,CASSPNGGDYGYTF,TGTGCCAGCAGCCCAAACGGGGGGGACTATGGCTACACCTTC
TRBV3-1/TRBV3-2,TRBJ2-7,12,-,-,CASSQDLYEQYF,TGTGCCAGCAGCCAAGATCTGTACGAGCAGTACTTC
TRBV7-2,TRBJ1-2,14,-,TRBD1,CASSSDWTGNGYTF,TGTGCCAGCAGCTCAGATTGGACAGGGAATGGCTACACCTTC
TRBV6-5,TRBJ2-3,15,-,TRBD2,CASSYNSGGLDTQYF,TGTGCCAGCAGTTACAATAGCGGGGGGCTTGATACGCAGTATTTT
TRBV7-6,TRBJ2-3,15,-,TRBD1,CASSLGGGKTDTQYF,TGTGCCAGCAGCTTAGGAGGGGGCAAGACAGATACGCAGTATTTT
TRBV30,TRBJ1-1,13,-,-,CAWLPRVNTEAFF,TGTGCCTGGCTCCCTCGGGTGAACACTGAAGCTTTCTTT
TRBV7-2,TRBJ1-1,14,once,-,CASSLGQATTEAFF,TGTGCCAGCAGCTTAGGGCAGGCAACCACTGAAGCTTTCTTT
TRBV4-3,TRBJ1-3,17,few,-,CASSQDRGSISGNTIYF,TGCGCCAGCAGCCAAGACCGGGGTTCGATCTCTGGAAACACCATATATTTT
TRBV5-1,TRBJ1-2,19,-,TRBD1,CASSLRTGVQISPFYGYTF,TGCGCCAGCAGCTTGAGGACAGGGGTTCAGATCTCCCCCTTCTATGGCTACACCTTC
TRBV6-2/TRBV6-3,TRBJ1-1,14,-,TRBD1,CASSLQGANTEAFF,TGTGCCAGCAGCCTACAGGGGGCGAACACTGAAGCTTTCTTT
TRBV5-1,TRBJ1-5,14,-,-,CASSSTPGRGPQHF,TGCGCCAGCAGCTCAACTCCGGGTAGGGGGCCCCAGCATTTT
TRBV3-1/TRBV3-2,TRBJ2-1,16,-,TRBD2,CASSQRTSGGVPEQFF,TGTGCCAGCAGCCAGAGGACTAGCGGGGGGGTCCCTGAGCAGTTCTTC
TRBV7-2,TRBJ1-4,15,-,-,CASSLDIATNEKLFF,TGTGCCAGCAGCTTGGACATTGCAACTAATGAAAAACTGTTTTTT